The 17 T cell receptor beta chains listed next were all sequenced from one sample in a study of cytomegalovirus exposure and HLA in healthy donors. The assay was immunoSEQ multiplex PCR, and TCRdb's table has in-frame clones only and misses some. The table has 200,000 to 300,000 clones, roughly nine tenths seen once. Sequences were obtained from PBMCs. Receptors originate from a man younger than 35 in good health and CMV-seropositive.

The CDR3 region is CASSPWDDSGELFF. DNA for the CDR3: TGCGCCAGCAGCCCATGGGATGACTCCGGGGAGCTGTTTTTT. The chain recombines TRBV5-1 with TRBJ2-2, with D unclear. The CDR3 has 14 amino acids. Trimming removed 4 bases at V and 6 bases at J, with 13 bases between. The germline V gene has CDR1 SGHRS and CDR2 YFSETQ.

The gene calls are TRBV7-2 and TRBJ1-2; tentative D call: TRBD1 (6 bases). Trimming removed 4 bases from V and 9 bases from J, with 15 bases in between. CDR1 SGHTA and CDR2 FQGNSA come from the germline V gene. CDR3 length equals 13 residues. Written as DNA, the CDR3 is TGTGCCAGCAGCTCAGGGACATGGGGCAGCTACACCTTC. This sequence encodes CASSSGTWGSYTF.

The rearrangement uses TRBV5-1 and TRBJ1-2; D remains ambiguous. This CDR3 spans 16 amino acids. The V gene's germline CDR1 is SGHRS and CDR2 YFSETQ. V lost 0 bases and J 7 bases, leaving 19 bases between the germline ends. The CDR3 coding sequence is TGCGCCAGCAGCTTGGCCGTTACTTCCGGGCATAGTGGCTACACCTTC. It is translated as CASSLAVTSGHSGYTF.

This clone was seen a handful of times. The CDR3 DNA reads as TGTGCCAGCAGTGAAGAAGGACGGGACCGAGGTCAGCCCCAGCATTTT. Translated, it gives CASSEEGRDRGQPQHF. V gene TRBV6-4 combines with J gene TRBJ1-5; weak D call: TRBD1 (5 bases). In germline, CDR1 is MRHNA, CDR2 SNTAGT. The V and J ends lost 3 bases and 6 bases respectively, with 18 bases between them. This CDR3 is 16 amino acids long.

This clone turned up a few times. This chain uses TRBV9 with TRBJ1-2; 7 bases are shared with TRBD1. Trimming removed 4 bases from V and 4 bases from J; junction bases left unmatched: 7. Germline V CDR1 and CDR2: SGDLS, YYNGEE. The CDR3 is 14 amino acids. This chain's CDR3 is CASSSRTGGYGYTF. DNA of the CDR3: TGTGCCAGCAGCTCGCGGACAGGCGGCTATGGCTACACCTTC.

The chain is built from TRBV7-6 and TRBJ2-2; D remains unclear. This CDR3 contains 13 residues. Germline V gene sequence: CDR1 SGHVS, CDR2 FNYEAQ. V lost 7 bases and J 4 bases, leaving 10 bases between the germline ends. The CDR3 sequence is CASKIRPTGELFF. The CDR3 coding sequence is TGTGCCAGCAAGATCCGTCCCACCGGGGAGCTGTTTTTT.

The chain joins TRBV18 to TRBJ2-5, with TRBD1 matching over 9 bases. Germline loops: CDR1 KGHSH, CDR2 LQKENI. The junction had 5 bases not matched to a gene; V was cut back by 3 bases and J by 3 bases. The CDR3 contains 15 residues. CDR3 residues: CASSPGQGLKETQYF. The CDR3 DNA reads as TGTGCCAGCTCACCGGGACAGGGACTAAAAGAGACCCAGTACTTC.

This clone was observed a handful of times. Other DNA sequences in this sample translate to the same CDR3. This chain uses TRBV5-6 with TRBJ2-5; D uncertain. The CDR3 is 11 amino acids. Germline V lookup: CDR1 SGHDT, CDR2 YYEEEE. Trimming cost V 1 base and J 4 bases, with 2 bases left between them. CDR3 coding DNA: TGTGCCAGCAGCTTGCGAGAGACCCAGTACTTC. Protein product: CASSLRETQYF.

J is TRBJ1-2 and V is TRBV27, with D tentatively TRBD1 (6 bases). The CDR3 totals 13 residues. Trimming took off 5 bases at V and 6 bases at J, with 13 bases between the two ends. Germline values: CDR1 MNHEY, CDR2 SMNVEV (reference sequence). This chain's CDR3 is CASSRGGGDGYTF. The CDR3 region has the DNA TGTGCCAGCAGTAGGGGGGGTGGGGATGGCTACACCTTC.

The chain recombines TRBV5-1 with TRBJ1-5; D perhaps matches TRBD1 (5 bases). The CDR3 is made up of 15 amino acids. Germline CDR1 reads SGHRS; CDR2 reads YFSETQ. V was cut by 4 bases and J by 0 bases, with 11 bases left in between. The DNA of the CDR3 is TGCGCCAGCAGCCCTTCAGGGTTTAGCAATCAGCCCCAGCATTTT. It translates to CASSPSGFSNQPQHF.

J is TRBJ1-1 and V is TRBV6-5, with unresolved D. Germline CDR1 is MNHEY and CDR2 is SVGAGI. The length of the CDR3 is 15 residues. The V end was cut by 0 bases, the J end by 2 bases, with 10 bases between. The CDR3 DNA sequence: TGTGCCAGCAGTTACTCGAATAGAGGAAACACTGAAGCTTTCTTT. As protein: CASSYSNRGNTEAFF.

This chain joins TRBV6-5 and TRBJ2-1; 12 bases are a match to TRBD2. The CDR3 consists of 15 residues. CDR1 is MNHEY, CDR2 SVGAGI, per germline. The V gene end was trimmed by 7 bases and the J gene end by 4 bases; junction bases not matched to a gene: 5. DNA of the CDR3: TGTGCCAGCAAAGGACTAGCGGGGACTTACAATGAGCAGTTCTTC. It translates to CASKGLAGTYNEQFF.

The V gene is TRBV25-1, the J gene TRBJ2-1; D gene uncertain. The germline CDR1 and CDR2 sequences are MGHDK and SYGVNS. The CDR3 is 13 amino acids. The V end lost 0 bases, the J end lost 8 bases, and 8 bases lay between the germline ends. CDR3 DNA sequence: TGTGCCAGCAGTGAATATGTGAGTGATGAGCAGTTCTTC. Translated: CASSEYVSDEQFF.

The chain joins TRBV5-1 to TRBJ2-5, with D unresolved. Germline values: CDR1 SGHRS, CDR2 YFSETQ. This CDR3 spans 13 amino acids. Trimming cost V 0 bases and J 5 bases, with 8 bases left between them. The CDR3 DNA follows: TGCGCCAGCAGCTTGGCCGGACCCGAGACCCAGTACTTC. Translation gives CASSLAGPETQYF.

This clone was observed once. This chain uses TRBV11-2 with TRBJ2-5; 10 bases align to TRBD2. The germline V gene encodes CDR1 SGHAT and CDR2 FQNNGV. The CDR3 is made up of 17 amino acids. The V gene end was trimmed by 1 base and the J gene end by 2 bases; junction bases not matched to a gene: 7. The CDR3 is CASSLVGSSGGQETQYF. CDR3 coding DNA: TGTGCCAGCAGCTTAGTTGGGTCTAGCGGGGGTCAAGAGACCCAGTACTTC.

The chain carries TRBV9 and TRBJ2-5; 8 bases are shared with TRBD2. The CDR3 loop spans 15 amino acids. In germline, CDR1 is SGDLS, CDR2 YYNGEE. V dropped 3 bases and J dropped 1; count of bases not matched to a gene: 5. Written as DNA, the CDR3 is TGTGCCAGCAGCGCTTCCGGGGGGGCCCAAGAGACCCAGTACTTC. This encodes CASSASGGAQETQYF.

The chain combines TRBV29-1 with TRBJ1-1; D unclear. The CDR3 is 12 amino acids. CDR1 and CDR2 (germline): SQVTM, ANQGSEA. V lost 3 bases and J 2 bases, leaving 7 bases between the germline ends. The CDR3 nucleotides are TGCAGCGTTGAGGGGTTCAACACTGAAGCTTTCTTT. This encodes CSVEGFNTEAFF.